This TCR beta chain was recorded in a study of blood T cells in healthy people across ages. Using a J-beta primer mix together with a sample-barcoded 5' primer, a second PCR was run for about 6 to 11 cycles. The study obtained at least 2.5 million CDR3-containing paired-end reads from every sample. TCRdb reprocessed the 5' RACE reads with MiXCR, giving one entry per CDR3 protein. Of around 2 million distinct CDR3 sequences in the sample, roughly two fifths were seen once. The CDR3 consists of 15 residues. Trimming shortened V by 4 bases and J by 2 bases, and 11 bases separated the two germline ends. The germline CDR1 and CDR2 sequences are SGHDN and FVKESK. General study findings and limits: Naive T cell percentage and TCR beta diversity correlated strongly.

For every donor, a draw yielded approximately 9.8 milliliters of peripheral blood. This clonotype was observed a handful of times. Its antigen is still unknown. The chain recombines TRBV14 with TRBJ1-4, with D possibly being TRBD1 (6 bases). The source is a human donor in good health. Sequenced input: blood. The DNA of the CDR3 is TGTGCCAGCAGCCTCCTTGGGGGCACTAATGAAAAACTGTTTTTT. Its translation: CASSLLGGTNEKLFF.